Shown below are 5 T cell receptor beta chains from a single sample sequenced in a study of identical twins. TCRdb reprocessed the 5' RACE reads via MiXCR and lists one record per CDR3 protein. The table includes about 810,000 distinct CDR3 sequences, 9% to 15% detected once. These data also formed part of another study, on yellow fever vaccine responses in identical twins.

Sequencing was done on a sample of PBMCs. All receptors come from a woman in her late teens or twenties in good health.

The rearrangement uses TRBV9 and TRBJ2-3; 7 nucleotides align to TRBD2. The V gene's germline CDR1 is SGDLS and CDR2 YYNGEE. This CDR3 region has 15 residues. Germline trimming cut 0 bases from V and 8 bases from J; bases unmatched to any gene: 9. The CDR3 DNA reads as TGTGCCAGCAGCGTAGATCGGGGAGGGCTGAGTACGCAGTATTTT. Its translation is CASSVDRGGLSTQYF.

This clonotype was recorded a few times. CDR3 sequence (DNA): TGCGCCAGCAGCAAGACTACCTCGTTCTACAATGAGCAGTTCTTC. The encoded protein is CASSKTTSFYNEQFF. The chain recombines TRBV10-1 with TRBJ2-1; weak D call: TRBD2 (5 bases). The CDR3 runs 15 residues. V was pared by 6 bases and J by 3 bases, with 15 bases between. Germline loops: CDR1 WNHNN, CDR2 SYGVQD (reference sequence).

V gene TRBV13 combines with J gene TRBJ2-6, with D possibly matching TRBD1 (6 bases). The V end was cut by 5 bases, the J end by 2 bases, with 10 bases between. The germline gives CDR1 PRHDT, CDR2 FYEKMQ (reference sequence). The CDR3 is 15 residues long. The CDR3 nucleotides are TGTGCCAGCAGCGGGGGCGCGACTGGGGCCAACGTCCTGACTTTC. As protein: CASSGGATGANVLTF.

The V and J genes are TRBV25-1 and TRBJ2-1; TRBD2 might be the D (6 bases). Germline V gives CDR1 MGHDK, CDR2 SYGVNS. With 3 bases removed from V and 1 base from J, the gap between germline ends came to 13 bases. The CDR3 spans 16 residues. CDR3 protein: CASSDLGRGSYNEQFF. In DNA form, the CDR3 reads TGTGCCAGCAGTGACCTCGGGCGGGGATCCTACAATGAGCAGTTCTTC.

This clonotype has at least ten counts. The V gene is TRBV2, the J gene TRBJ2-2; D not certain. Deletions cut 2 bases from V and 6 bases from J, with 7 bases between. CDR1 is SNHLY and CDR2 is FYNNEI in the germline V gene. The CDR3 runs 13 residues. CDR3 residues: CASSESQAGELFF. For the CDR3, the DNA is TGTGCCAGCAGTGAATCGCAGGCCGGGGAGCTGTTTTTT. Full variable domain (rest looked up from reference TRBV2 and TRBJ2-2): EPEVTQTPSHQVTQMGQEVILRCVPISNHLYFYWYRQILGQKVEFLVSFYNNEISEKSEIFDDQFSVERPDGSNFTLKIRSTKLEDSAMYFCASSESQAGELFFGEGSRLTVL.